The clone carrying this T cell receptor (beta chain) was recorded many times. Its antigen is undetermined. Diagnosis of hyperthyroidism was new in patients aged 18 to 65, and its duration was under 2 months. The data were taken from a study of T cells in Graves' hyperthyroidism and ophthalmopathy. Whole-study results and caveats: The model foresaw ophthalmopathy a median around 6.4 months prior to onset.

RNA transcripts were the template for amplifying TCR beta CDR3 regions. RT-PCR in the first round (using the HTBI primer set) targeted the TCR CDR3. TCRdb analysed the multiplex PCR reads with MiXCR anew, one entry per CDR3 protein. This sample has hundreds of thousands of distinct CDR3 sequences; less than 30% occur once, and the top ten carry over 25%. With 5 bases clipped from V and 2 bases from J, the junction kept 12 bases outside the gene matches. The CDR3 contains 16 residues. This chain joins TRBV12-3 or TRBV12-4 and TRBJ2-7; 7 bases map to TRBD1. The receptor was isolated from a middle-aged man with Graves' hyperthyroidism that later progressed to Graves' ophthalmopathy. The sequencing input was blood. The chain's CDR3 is CASSPATRQGPYEQYF. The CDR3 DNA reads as TGTGCCAGCAGTCCCGCGACGAGACAGGGCCCCTACGAGCAGTACTTC.